This TCR beta chain originates from a study of shared clonotypes between healthy human individuals. In the study overall: Ranging from 18 to 49 in age, donors were two women and three men.

The CDR3 totals 14 residues. CDR1 is LNHDA, CDR2 SQIVND, per germline (reference sequence). Trimming cost V 4 bases and J 12 bases, with 19 bases left between them. Measured with immunoSEQ multiplex PCR; TCRdb has only the in-frame clones, and not every one. The table records roughly 400,000 clones, about 97% of them present only once. The TCR originated in a man aged 30-40 years in good health. This rearrangement joins TRBV19 to TRBJ2-1; D perhaps matches TRBD2 (5 bases). The sample taken for sequencing was memory CD8+ T cells sorted from blood. Subset of the sample: CD45RO+ cells pooled with CCR7-negative TemRA cells. The CDR3 bases are TGTGCCAGTAGTAGATGGGAGATCACGGCGGCGCAGTTCTTC. Amino acids: CASSRWEITAAQFF. Full variable domain (missing parts from reference TRBV19 and TRBJ2-1): DGGITQSPKYLFRKEGQNVTLSCEQNLNHDAMYWYRQDPGQGLRLIYYSQIVNDFQKGDIAEGYSVSREKKESFPLTVTSAQKNPTAFYLCASSRWEITAAQFFGPGTRLTVL.